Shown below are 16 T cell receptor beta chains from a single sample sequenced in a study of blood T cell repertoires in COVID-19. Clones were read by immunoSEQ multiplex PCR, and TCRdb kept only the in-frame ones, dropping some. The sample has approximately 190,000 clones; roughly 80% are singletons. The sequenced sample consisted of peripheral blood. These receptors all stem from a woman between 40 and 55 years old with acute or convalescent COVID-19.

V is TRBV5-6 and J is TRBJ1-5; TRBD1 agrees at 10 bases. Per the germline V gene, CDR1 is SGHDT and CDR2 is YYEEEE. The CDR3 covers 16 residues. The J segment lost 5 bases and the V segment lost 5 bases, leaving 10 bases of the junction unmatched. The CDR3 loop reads CASSTTGTGVDQPQHF. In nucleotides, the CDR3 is TGTGCCAGCAGTACCACCGGGACAGGGGTCGATCAGCCCCAGCATTTT.

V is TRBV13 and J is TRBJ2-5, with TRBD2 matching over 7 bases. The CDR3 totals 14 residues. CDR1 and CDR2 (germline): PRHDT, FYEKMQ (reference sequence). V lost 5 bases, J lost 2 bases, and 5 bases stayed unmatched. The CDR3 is CASSGGGLQETQYF. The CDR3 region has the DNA TGTGCCAGCAGCGGGGGGGGTTTGCAAGAGACCCAGTACTTC.

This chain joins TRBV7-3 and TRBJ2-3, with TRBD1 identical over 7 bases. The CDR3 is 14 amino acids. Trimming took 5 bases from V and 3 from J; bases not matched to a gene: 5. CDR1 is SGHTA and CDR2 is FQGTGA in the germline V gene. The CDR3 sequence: CASSRSQGTDTQYF. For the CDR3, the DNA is TGTGCCAGCAGCAGATCACAGGGGACAGATACGCAGTATTTT.

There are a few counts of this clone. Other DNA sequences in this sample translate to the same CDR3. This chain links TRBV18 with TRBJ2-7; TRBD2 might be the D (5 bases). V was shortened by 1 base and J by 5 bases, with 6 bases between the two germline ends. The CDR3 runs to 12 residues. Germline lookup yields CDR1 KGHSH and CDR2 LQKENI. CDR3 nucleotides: TGTGCCAGCTCACCACGGCGGGACGAGCAGTACTTC. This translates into CASSPRRDEQYF.

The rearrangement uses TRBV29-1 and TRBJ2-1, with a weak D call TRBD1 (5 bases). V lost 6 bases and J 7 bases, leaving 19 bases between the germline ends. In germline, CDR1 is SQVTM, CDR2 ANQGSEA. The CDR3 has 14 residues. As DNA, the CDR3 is TGCAGCGTACAAGGACAAAACCACGCTAATGAGCAGTTCTTC. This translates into CSVQGQNHANEQFF.

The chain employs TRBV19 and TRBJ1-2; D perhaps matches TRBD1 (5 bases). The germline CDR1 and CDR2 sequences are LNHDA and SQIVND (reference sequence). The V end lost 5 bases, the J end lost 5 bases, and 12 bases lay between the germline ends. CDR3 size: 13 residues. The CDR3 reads CASSAQGLYGYTF. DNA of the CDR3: TGTGCCAGTAGTGCCCAGGGCTTATATGGCTACACCTTC. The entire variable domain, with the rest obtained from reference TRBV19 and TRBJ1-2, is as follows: DGGITQSPKYLFRKEGQNVTLSCEQNLNHDAMYWYRQDPGQGLRLIYYSQIVNDFQKGDIAEGYSVSREKKESFPLTVTSAQKNPTAFYLCASSAQGLYGYTFGSGTRLTVV.

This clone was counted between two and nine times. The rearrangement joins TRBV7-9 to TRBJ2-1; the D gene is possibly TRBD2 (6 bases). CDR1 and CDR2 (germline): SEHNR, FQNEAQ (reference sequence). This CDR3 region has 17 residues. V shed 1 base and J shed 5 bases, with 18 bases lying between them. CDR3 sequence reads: CASSLGIYREWDNEQFF. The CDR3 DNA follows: TGTGCCAGCAGCTTAGGGATCTATCGGGAGTGGGACAATGAGCAGTTCTTC.

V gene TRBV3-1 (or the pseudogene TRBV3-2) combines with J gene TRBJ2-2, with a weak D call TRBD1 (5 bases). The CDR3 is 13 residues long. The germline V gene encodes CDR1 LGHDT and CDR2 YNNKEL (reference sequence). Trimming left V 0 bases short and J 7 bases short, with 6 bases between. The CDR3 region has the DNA TGTGCCAGCAGCCAAGATCAGGGCGGGGAGCTGTTTTTT. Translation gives CASSQDQGGELFF.

CDR3 nucleotide sequence: TGTGCCATCAGTGAGTCGAGGCGGGGGGCAGATACGCAGTATTTT. Its protein product is CAISESRRGADTQYF. This chain uses TRBV10-3 with TRBJ2-3; 8 bases are a match to TRBD2. The CDR3 extends over 15 amino acids. Trimming at V came to 0 bases and at J to 4 bases, leaving 3 bases not matched to a gene. The V gene's germline CDR1 is ENHRY and CDR2 SYGVKD.

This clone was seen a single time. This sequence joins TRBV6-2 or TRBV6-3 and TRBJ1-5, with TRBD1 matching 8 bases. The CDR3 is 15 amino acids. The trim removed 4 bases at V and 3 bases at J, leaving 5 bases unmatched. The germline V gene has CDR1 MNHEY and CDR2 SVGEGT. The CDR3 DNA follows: TGTGCCAGCAGTTTCTGGACAGGGAACAATCAGCCCCAGCATTTT. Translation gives CASSFWTGNNQPQHF.

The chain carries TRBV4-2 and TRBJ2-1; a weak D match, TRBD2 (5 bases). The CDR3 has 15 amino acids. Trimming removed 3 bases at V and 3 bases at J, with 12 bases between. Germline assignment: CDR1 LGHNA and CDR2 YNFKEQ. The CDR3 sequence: CASSQGLADYNEQFF. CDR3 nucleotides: TGTGCCAGCAGCCAGGGCCTAGCAGACTACAATGAGCAGTTCTTC.

CDR3 region: CASSAGTGNTGELFF. CDR3 in DNA: TGTGCCAGCTCCGCCGGGACAGGCAACACCGGGGAGCTGTTTTTT. The V call is TRBV18, the J call TRBJ2-2; TRBD1 matches at 8 bases. V lost 6 bases to trimming and J lost 2 bases; unmatched junction nucleotides: 5. This CDR3 has 15 residues. The germline gives CDR1 KGHSH, CDR2 LQKENI. The full variable domain, with the rest looked up from reference TRBV18 and TRBJ2-2, is NAGVMQNPRHLVRRRGQEARLRCSPMKGHSHVYWYRQLPEEGLKFMVYLQKENIIDESGMPKERFSAEFPKEGPSILRIQQVVRGDSAAYFCASSAGTGNTGELFFGEGSRLTVL.

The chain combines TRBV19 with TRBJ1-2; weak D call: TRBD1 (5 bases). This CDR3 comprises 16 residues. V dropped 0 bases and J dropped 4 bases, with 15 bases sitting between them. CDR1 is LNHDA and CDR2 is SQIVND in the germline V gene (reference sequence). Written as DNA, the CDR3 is TGTGCCAGTAGTATAGATCTCCGACAGTCCCTCTATGGCTACACCTTC. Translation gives CASSIDLRQSLYGYTF.

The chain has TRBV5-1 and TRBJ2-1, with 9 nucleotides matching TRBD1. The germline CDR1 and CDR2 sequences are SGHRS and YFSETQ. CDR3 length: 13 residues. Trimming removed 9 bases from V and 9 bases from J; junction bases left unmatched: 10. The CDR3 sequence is CATGTGRLGEQFF. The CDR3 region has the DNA TGCGCCACGGGGACAGGGAGGTTAGGTGAGCAGTTCTTC.

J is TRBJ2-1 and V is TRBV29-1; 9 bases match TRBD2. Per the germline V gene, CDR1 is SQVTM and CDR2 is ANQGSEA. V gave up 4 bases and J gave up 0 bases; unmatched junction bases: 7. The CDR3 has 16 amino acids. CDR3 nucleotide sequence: TGCAGCGTTGTCGGCGGTAGCGGGAGCTCCTACAATGAGCAGTTCTTC. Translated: CSVVGGSGSSYNEQFF.

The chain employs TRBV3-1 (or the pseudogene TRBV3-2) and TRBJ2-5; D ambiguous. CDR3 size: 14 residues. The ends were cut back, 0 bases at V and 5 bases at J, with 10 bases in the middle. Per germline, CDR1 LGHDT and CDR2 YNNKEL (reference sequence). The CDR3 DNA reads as TGTGCCAGCAGCCAAGACTACCCGCGGGAGACCCAGTACTTC. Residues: CASSQDYPRETQYF.